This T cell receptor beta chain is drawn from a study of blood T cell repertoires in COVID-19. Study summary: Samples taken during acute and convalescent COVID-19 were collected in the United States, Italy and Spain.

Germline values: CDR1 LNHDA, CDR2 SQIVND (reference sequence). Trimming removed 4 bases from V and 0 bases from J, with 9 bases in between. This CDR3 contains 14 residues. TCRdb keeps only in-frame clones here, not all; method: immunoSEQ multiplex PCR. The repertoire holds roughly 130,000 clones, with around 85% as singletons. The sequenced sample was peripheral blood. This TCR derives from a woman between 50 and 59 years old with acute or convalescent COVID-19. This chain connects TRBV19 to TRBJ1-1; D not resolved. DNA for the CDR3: TGTGCCAGTAGTACCCCGCGGGTGAACACTGAAGCTTTCTTT. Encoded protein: CASSTPRVNTEAFF.